The T cell receptor (beta chain) described here comes from a study of identical twins. Each cDNA held unique molecular identifiers, and template switching gave it a universal primer site. TCRdb analysed the 5' RACE reads with MiXCR anew, one entry per CDR3 protein. Of more than 1.5 million distinct CDR3 sequences in the sample, more than 30% are singletons; the top ten hold about 0.27%. Germline CDR1 LGHDT, CDR2 YNNKEL (reference sequence). V was pared by 7 bases and J by 4 bases, with 16 bases between. The CDR3 loop spans 14 amino acids. The sequence came from a newborn girl in good health. Material for sequencing was cord blood. The genes are TRBV3-1 and TRBJ1-2; a possible D gene is TRBD1 (5 bases). In nucleotides, the CDR3 is TGTGCCAGCATCACAAGACGGGGGAGCTATGGCTACACCTTC. Its translation: CASITRRGSYGYTF.